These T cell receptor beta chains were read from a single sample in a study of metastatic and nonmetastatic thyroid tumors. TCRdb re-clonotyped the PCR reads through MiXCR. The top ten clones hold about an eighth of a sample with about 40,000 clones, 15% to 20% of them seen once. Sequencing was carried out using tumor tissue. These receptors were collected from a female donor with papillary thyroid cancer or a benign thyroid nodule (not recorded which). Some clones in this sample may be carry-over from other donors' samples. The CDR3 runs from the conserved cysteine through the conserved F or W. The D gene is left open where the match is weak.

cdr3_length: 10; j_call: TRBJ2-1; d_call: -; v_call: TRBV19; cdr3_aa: CASDDGEQFF
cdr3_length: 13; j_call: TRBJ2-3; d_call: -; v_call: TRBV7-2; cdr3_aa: CASSTTGTDTQYF
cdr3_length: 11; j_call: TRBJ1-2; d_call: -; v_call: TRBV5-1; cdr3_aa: CASSGGYGYTF
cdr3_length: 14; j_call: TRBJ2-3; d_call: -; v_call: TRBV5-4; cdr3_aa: CASSLVGSEDTQYF
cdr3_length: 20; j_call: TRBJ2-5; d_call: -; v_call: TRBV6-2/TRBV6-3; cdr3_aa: CASSYSRLGAVASRRETQYF
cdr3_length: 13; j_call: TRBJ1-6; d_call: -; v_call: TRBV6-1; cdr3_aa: CASSEAGVLELHF
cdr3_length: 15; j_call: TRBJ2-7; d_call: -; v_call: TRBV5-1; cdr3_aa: CASSLEVGQFYEQYF
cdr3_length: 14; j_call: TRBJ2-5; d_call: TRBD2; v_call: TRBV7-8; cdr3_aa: CASSYGTSQETQYF
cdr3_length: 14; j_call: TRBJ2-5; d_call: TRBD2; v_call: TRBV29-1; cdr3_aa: CSTLTSGRGETQYF
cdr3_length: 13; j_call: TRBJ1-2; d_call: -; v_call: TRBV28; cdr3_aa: CASSFMDNYGYTF
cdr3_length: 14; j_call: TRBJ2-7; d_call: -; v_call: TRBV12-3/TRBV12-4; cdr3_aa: CASSRPGSSYEQYF
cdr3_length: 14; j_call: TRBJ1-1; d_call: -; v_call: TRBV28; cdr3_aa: CASSQGRMNTEAFF
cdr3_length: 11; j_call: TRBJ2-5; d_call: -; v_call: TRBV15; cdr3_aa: CATSRRETQYF
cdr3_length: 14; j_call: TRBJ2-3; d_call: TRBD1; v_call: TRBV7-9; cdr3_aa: CASSLVTGLDTQYF
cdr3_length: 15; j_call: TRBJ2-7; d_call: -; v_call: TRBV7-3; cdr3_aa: CASSLTGSTDYEQYF